Each of the 7 T cell receptor beta chains below was sequenced from the same sample in a study of post-analysis software for immune sequencing data. General study results and limits: Controls showed lower frequencies than patients for roughly 5 TRBV segments, and TRBV5-6, TRBV5-1 and TRBV20-1 were among these.

The antigens these receptors bind are not known. Presence of unique molecular identifiers characterized the TCR beta cDNA libraries. Each CDR3 protein is one row after TCRdb ran MiXCR on the PCR reads. This table has about 460,000 distinct CDR3 sequences, over 35% appearing once. The specimen was blood. The receptor source for this set is a girl aged 10 to 17 with multiple sclerosis.

In the case of this clonotype: One base away lies a much larger clone, so this may be a sequencing read error. Here the CDR3 reads CSVGLALVQETQFF. The CDR3 DNA reads TGCAGCGTTGGTCTAGCTTTGGTACAAGAGACCCAGTTCTTC. The chain employs TRBV29-1 and TRBJ2-1; D is perhaps TRBD2 (5 bases). Germline CDR1 reads SQVTM; CDR2 reads ANQGSEA. Trimming took 4 bases from V and 13 from J, leaving 23 bases between them. The CDR3 is made up of 14 amino acids.

There are a few counts of this clonotype. The chain joins TRBV10-2 to TRBJ2-3; weak D call: TRBD2 (6 bases). Germline CDR1 and CDR2: WSHSY and SAAADI. V lost 8 bases to trimming and J lost 2 bases, with 23 bases between them. This CDR3 region has 17 residues. The CDR3 coding sequence is TGCGCCAGCGCCCCAGGGAGCGGGCCACTATCCACAGATACGCAGTATTTT. Translated: CASAPGSGPLSTDTQYF.

This clonotype has a handful of counts. This chain connects TRBV29-1 to TRBJ2-1, with 8 positions matching TRBD1. Unmatched junction bases numbered 5, after V lost 1 base and J lost 9 bases. From germline, CDR1 is SQVTM and CDR2 ANQGSEA. The CDR3 has 13 residues. The CDR3 DNA is TGCAGCGTTGAAGTTGGGACAGGTCTTGAGCAGTTCTTC. This encodes CSVEVGTGLEQFF.

The chain employs TRBV7-2 and TRBJ2-7; no firm D call. The germline V and J ends were trimmed by 1 base and 3 bases, with 10 bases remaining between them. The CDR3 totals 14 residues. Germline CDR1 reads SGHTA; CDR2 reads FQGNSA. CDR3 bases: TGTGCCAGCAGCTTAGACGCCAGAAACTACGAGCAGTACTTC. Its translation: CASSLDARNYEQYF.

The genes are TRBV6-4 and TRBJ2-1, with 9 bases fitting TRBD2. Germline V gene sequence: CDR1 MRHNA, CDR2 SNTAGT. Trimming took 7 bases from V and 5 from J; bases not matched to a gene: 6. There are 14 residues in the CDR3. The CDR3 here is CASTRTSVDNEQFF. CDR3 nucleotides: TGTGCCAGCACAAGGACTAGCGTCGACAATGAGCAGTTCTTC.

The CDR3 protein is CASSDPDRDEQFF. CDR3 coding DNA: TGTGCCAGCAGTGACCCAGATCGGGATGAGCAGTTCTTC. The V call is TRBV2, the J call TRBJ2-1, with D uncertain. V dropped 3 bases and J dropped 8 bases, with 11 bases sitting between them. The CDR3 covers 13 residues. Germline assignment: CDR1 SNHLY and CDR2 FYNNEI.

This sequence joins TRBV5-1 and TRBJ2-6; TRBD1 matches 7 bases. The CDR3 has 18 residues. Germline CDR1 and CDR2: SGHRS and YFSETQ. The trim removed 1 base at V and 0 bases at J, leaving 7 bases unmatched. The CDR3: CASSLSTGIRSGANVLTF. Written as DNA, the CDR3 is TGCGCCAGCAGCTTGTCGACAGGGATCCGCTCTGGGGCCAACGTCCTGACTTTC.